The T cell receptor (beta chain) described here comes from a study of cytomegalovirus exposure and HLA in healthy donors. About the research overall: Of approximately 400 genotyped donors, approximately 80% clustered with self-reported Caucasian donors.

In the PCR, 60 Vbeta and 13 Jbeta primers were used. Using immunoSEQ multiplex PCR, the repertoire was profiled, and TCRdb retains in-frame clones only, with some absent. This sample has approximately 100,000 clones, with about 75% found just once. Notes on this clone: Its specificity is unknown.

Regarding the study as a whole: 87-base-pair reads could not separate some V segments, including TRBV6-2 and TRBV6-3. Productive rates of about 90% or about 30% were seen for most TCR beta V segments in an earlier analysis. Most TCR sequences showed up rarely, but some public TCRs showed up in many donors.

The CDR3 consists of 14 residues. Germline V lookup: CDR1 SNHLY, CDR2 FYNNEI. V lost 7 bases, J lost 10 bases, and 10 bases stayed unmatched. The chain recombines TRBV2 with TRBJ2-1, with TRBD2 matching 10 bases. The sequence came from a male donor in good health and CMV-seropositive. Sequencing input: PBMCs. This CDR3 reads CASTQARLAGEQFF. The CDR3 coding sequence is TGTGCCAGCACCCAAGCGAGACTAGCGGGCGAGCAGTTCTTC.